The rows below give T cell receptor beta chains drawn from one sample of a study of chemoradiotherapy in HPV16-positive cancers. Assay used: immunoSEQ multiplex PCR; TCRdb lists only in-frame clones, some missing. The sample consists of 9,000 to 15,000 clones, more than 70% of them appearing once. Sampling took place from a patient who underwent chemoradiotherapy. The origin of the receptors is a human donor with HPV-associated anogenital cancer. Each CDR3 is given with its conserved first and last residue. A D gene is named only where the DNA matches it firmly. A clone size is listed for some rows: how often the clone was seen (once, few, many), or a class if it is expanded.

>few|12|TRBJ1-2|NA|TRBV7-8
CASSFSNYGYTF
TGTGCCAGCAGCTTTTCTAACTATGGCTACACCTTC
>NA|15|TRBJ2-5|TRBD2|TRBV7-2
CASSSAGGVQETQYF
TGTGCCAGCAGCTCCGCGGGGGGAGTCCAAGAGACCCAGTACTTC
>NA|12|TRBJ2-1|NA|TRBV5-4
CASSFRGTEQFF
TGTGCCAGCAGCTTTCGGGGCACTGAGCAGTTCTTC
>NA|15|TRBJ2-7|NA|TRBV6-5
CASSSRTGPAGEQYF
TGTGCCAGCAGCTCGAGGACAGGACCGGCGGGGGAGCAGTACTTC
>NA|14|TRBJ1-1|NA|TRBV18
CASSPLVKGTEAFF
TGTGCCAGCTCACCACTGGTAAAGGGAACTGAAGCTTTCTTT
>NA|13|TRBJ2-5|NA|TRBV7-2
CASSPQSVETQYF
TGTGCCAGCAGCCCCCAGTCGGTAGAGACCCAGTACTTC
>NA|13|TRBJ2-7|NA|TRBV5-1
CASSLAGLYEQYF
TGCGCCAGCAGCTTGGCGGGACTCTACGAGCAGTACTTC
>NA|16|TRBJ2-7|TRBD1|TRBV4-3
CASSQGVVRGPYEQYF
TGCGCCAGCAGCCAAGGGGTGGTAAGGGGGCCCTACGAGCAGTACTTC
>NA|14|TRBJ1-1|NA|TRBV7-2
CASSLSPANTEAFF
TGTGCCAGCAGCTTATCCCCCGCGAACACTGAAGCTTTCTTT
>NA|16|TRBJ2-3|TRBD2|TRBV6-4
CASSDEASGGTDTQYF
TGTGCCAGCAGTGACGAGGCTAGCGGGGGCACAGATACGCAGTATTTT
>NA|12|TRBJ2-7|NA|TRBV5-8
CASSLAGDEQYF
TGTGCCAGCAGCTTGGCCGGGGACGAGCAGTACTTC
>few|14|TRBJ1-5|NA|TRBV4-3
CASSQGNSHQPQHF
TGCGCCAGCAGCCAAGGGAACAGCCACCAGCCCCAGCATTTT
>NA|15|TRBJ2-5|TRBD2|TRBV6-4
CASRVIAGPQETQYF
TGTGCCAGCAGGGTCATAGCGGGTCCCCAAGAGACCCAGTACTTC
>NA|14|TRBJ2-7|NA|TRBV7-2
CASSLGVVDYEQYF
TGTGCCAGCAGCTTAGGGGTTGTGGACTACGAGCAGTACTTC